This T cell receptor beta chain appears in the sequencing data of a study of regulatory T cells in long-lasting Graves disease (dated by TCRdb to 2020 to 2022). Concerning the study at large: Patients with newly diagnosed Graves' disease had been on antithyroid drugs for under 3 months. Peripheral blood TCR sequencing and RNA sequencing compared persistent Graves' disease patients with newly diagnosed Graves' disease patients. The study was conducted in China and was registered as a clinical trial. A total of 33 samples were covered by TCR sequencing, comprising approximately 13 persistent and approximately 20 newly diagnosed Graves' disease patients. Results the study describes overall, beyond this receptor: Lower TCR Shannon entropy and fewer highly expanded clones were observed in persistent Graves' disease patients than in newly diagnosed patients, which suggested clonal expansion. The study examined only peripheral blood because the primary lesion, thyroid tissue, could not be accessed. Persistent patients shared more public clonotypes among themselves (around 2,700) than newly diagnosed patients did (about 970). The small sample size was acknowledged by the authors as a limitation that may reduce accuracy. Sequencing and analysis were limited to the TCR beta chain. TRBV28, TRBJ1-2 and TRBJ2-5 were preferentially used in persistent disease, while TRBV20-1 and TRBJ2-1 were favored in newly diagnosed disease.

A distance of 10 bases separates the germline ends of V and J, which lose 6 bases and 8 bases respectively. There are 12 amino acids in the CDR3, from cysteine to phenylalanine inclusive. The entry retains the CDR3 DNA only, 36 bases that are in frame from base 1. Looking up the germline V gene yields CDR1 SNHLY and CDR2 FYNNEI. The time point label of this sample denotes: newly diagnosed GD, antithyroid drugs for less than 3 months. RNA was extracted from PBMCs in TRIzol for both TCR sequencing and RNA sequencing. The diagnosis of Graves' disease was made according to American Thyroid Association guidelines. Recruitment of patients was carried out at an endocrinology department in Xi'an, China. Each patient gave approximately 10 milliliters of peripheral blood, collected in an EDTA anticoagulant tube. Ficoll Paque Plus density gradient separation was used to isolate PBMCs, and no further T cell sorting was performed. An Agilent 2100 Bioanalyzer and agarose gel were used to check RNA quality, and a NanoDrop 2000 was used to measure RNA concentration.

This clonotype was seen many times. It has no known antigen specificity. The record has no base qualities; no much larger clone is one base away. Library method: multiplex PCR. These reads were obtained on an Illumina HiSeq 4000. TCR beta libraries were built with iRepertoire HTBI primers and Arm-PCR amplification of CDR3 regions. Before sequencing, the PCR products went through gel purification. The authors' pipeline ran thus. Gene usage analysis of CDR3 amino acid clonotypes used the 55 to 80 TRBV and more than 13 TRBJ segments found across samples. COPE and FqMerger were used to merge the filtered high-quality paired reads into contigs. BLAST was used to align contigs to IMGT TRBV, TRBD and TRBJ reference genes, with CDR3 defined following IMGT. Clonotypes above 0.1% frequency were classified as highly expanded clones. Shannon entropy was used to measure repertoire diversity, and the Gini coefficient was used to measure V-J evenness. A clonotype found in more than one individual was treated as public. TCRdb reworked the public reads: Q25 trimming with fastp, MiXCR clone assembly, productive beta chains retained. Each entry is one CDR3 protein sequence, shown with its most common DNA and genes. TCRdb, not the original authors, processed these V and J calls. Recorded for this sample are about 440,000 distinct CDR3 sequences; under 15% of them occurred a single time. Over 15% of the sample rests with the top ten.

This sample was also put to use in a study of T cells in Graves' hyperthyroidism and ophthalmopathy. As the second study states: Graves' hyperthyroidism was defined as stable when no progression to ophthalmopathy occurred over 18 months of follow-up. Hyperthyroidism patients were newly diagnosed, had a disease duration of under 2 months, and were aged 18 to 65 years. The study excluded patients with uncontrolled infections, other autoimmune diseases, pregnancy or lactation. Clinical symptoms, serum thyroxine and TRAb, thyroid ultrasound, and orbital computed tomography formed the basis for the diagnoses. For the first round of RT-PCR on the TCR CDR3, the HTBI primer set was used together with the Qiagen OneStep RT-PCR kit. Most expanded thyroid clonotypes (frequency above 0.001) were also found in blood, which suggests that blood repertoires may mirror thyroid immune responses. Ophthalmopathy was separated from stable hyperthyroidism by a 13 V-J signature model, with over 85% sensitivity and around 81% specificity obtained in cross-validation and 80%/75% obtained in testing. In validation, the model predicted progression to ophthalmopathy with approximately 69% sensitivity and 72% to 75% specificity, a median of about 6.7 months before onset. To identify distinguishing TCR V-J signatures, a discovery cohort of some 99 patients was used, comprising some 45 with Graves' ophthalmopathy and approximately 58 with stable Graves' hyperthyroidism. Whether ophthalmopathy could be predicted prospectively was tested in an independent validation cohort made up of roughly 19 hyperthyroidism patients plus 17 patients who later progressed to ophthalmopathy. The 100 or so discovery patients were randomly split 7:3 into training and test sets. Thyroid tissue and blood T-cell repertoires from six Graves' hyperthyroidism patients were also compared in the study. Following sampling, methimazole starting at 30 mg daily was given to hyperthyroidism patients, and high-dose intravenous methylprednisolone was given to ophthalmopathy patients. A second multiplex PCR round built the libraries, followed by size selection and purification. Libraries were sequenced paired-end with 100 bp reads on an Illumina HiSeq2000. SOAPnuke was used to process the raw data, throwing out any read that contained adapters or uncalled bases, had a mean Phred below 15, or lacked an exact constant-primer or identifier match. High-quality paired reads were merged using COPE v1.2.5, and each unique nucleotide sequence was defined as a clonotype. MiTCR v1.1 was used to align the clonotypes against IMGT TRBV, TRBD and TRBJ reference segments. Only V-J combinations with frequency above 0.0001, covering roughly 99% of repertoires, were analysed. A TCS score was defined as the ratio between F50 (clonal expansion) and ExV (chaos), using BLOSUM62-based TCRdist between CDR3 peptides within each V-J. Welch's t-statistics and random forest reduced fewer than 550 V-J features to 10 to 15, which were used in a naive Bayes classifier (R e1071). No statistical method was used to set the sample size in advance, and investigators knew the group allocation. TCR Vbeta CDR3 sequencing of around 130 peripheral blood samples (43 ophthalmopathy, about 74 hyperthyroidism and approximately 17 progressor patients) is reported in the paper.

The rearrangement joined TRBV2 to TRBJ1-4; the D gene lacks a confident call. This material consisted of peripheral blood mononuclear cells (PBMCs), taken at new diagnosis, from a patient treated with antithyroid drugs. The source of this sequence is a young woman with Graves disease. Donor details come from another sample of the same person, matched by shared clones. The sequenced DNA is TGTGCCAGCAGAGAATGGGGAGAAAAACTGTTTTTT. It is translated as CASREWGEKLFF.